These 2 T cell receptor beta chains originate from one sample sequenced in a study of human T cells and chemical hapten exposure. Time point defined: patch test 1, 2 weeks after DPC sensitization. Treatment meaning: therapeutic diphenylcyclopropenone sensitization with weekly scalp DPC. TCRdb reprocessed the RACE reads via MiXCR and lists one record per CDR3 protein. The sample has around 120,000 distinct CDR3 sequences, roughly 11% seen once. The source was whole blood, collected in connection with sensitization to the hapten diphenylcyclopropenone (DPC). Receptor source: a middle-aged woman with alopecia areata. Some clones in this sample may be carry-over from other donors' samples.

The chain uses TRBV29-1 and TRBJ2-7; 8 bases fit TRBD1. Trimming removed 6 bases from V and 2 bases from J; junction bases left unmatched: 6. Germline CDR1 reads SQVTM; CDR2 reads ANQGSEA. This CDR3 contains 13 residues. In nucleotides, the CDR3 is TGCAGCGTGAGATCCAGGGGGCCCTACGAGCAGTACTTC. Encoded protein: CSVRSRGPYEQYF.

This clonotype was seen only a few times. V gene TRBV2 combines with J gene TRBJ2-7; the D gene is possibly TRBD1 (5 bases). This CDR3 has 15 residues. V shed 6 bases and J shed 0 bases, with 15 bases lying between them. Germline lookup yields CDR1 SNHLY and CDR2 FYNNEI. The CDR3 DNA sequence: TGTGCCAGCAGCCCCCAGGGTTTAAGCTCCTACGAGCAGTACTTC. Its protein product is CASSPQGLSSYEQYF.